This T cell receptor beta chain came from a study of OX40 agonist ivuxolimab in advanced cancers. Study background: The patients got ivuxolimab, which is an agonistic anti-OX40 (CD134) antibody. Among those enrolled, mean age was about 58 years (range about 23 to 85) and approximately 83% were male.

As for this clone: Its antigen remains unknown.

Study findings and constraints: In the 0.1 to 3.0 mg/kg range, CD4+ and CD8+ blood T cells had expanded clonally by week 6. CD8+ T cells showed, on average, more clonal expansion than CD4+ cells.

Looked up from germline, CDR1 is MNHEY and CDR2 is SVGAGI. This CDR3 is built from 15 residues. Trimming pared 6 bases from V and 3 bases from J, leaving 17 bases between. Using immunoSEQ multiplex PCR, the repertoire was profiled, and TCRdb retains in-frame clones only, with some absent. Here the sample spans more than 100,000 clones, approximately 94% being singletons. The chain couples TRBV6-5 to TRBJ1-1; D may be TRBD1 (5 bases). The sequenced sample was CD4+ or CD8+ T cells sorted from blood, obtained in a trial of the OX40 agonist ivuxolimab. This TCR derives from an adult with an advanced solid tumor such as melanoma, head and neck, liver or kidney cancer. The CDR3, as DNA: TGTGCCAGCAGACCCACGGGGCGTAGGGACACTGAAGCTTTCTTT. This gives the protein CASRPTGRRDTEAFF.